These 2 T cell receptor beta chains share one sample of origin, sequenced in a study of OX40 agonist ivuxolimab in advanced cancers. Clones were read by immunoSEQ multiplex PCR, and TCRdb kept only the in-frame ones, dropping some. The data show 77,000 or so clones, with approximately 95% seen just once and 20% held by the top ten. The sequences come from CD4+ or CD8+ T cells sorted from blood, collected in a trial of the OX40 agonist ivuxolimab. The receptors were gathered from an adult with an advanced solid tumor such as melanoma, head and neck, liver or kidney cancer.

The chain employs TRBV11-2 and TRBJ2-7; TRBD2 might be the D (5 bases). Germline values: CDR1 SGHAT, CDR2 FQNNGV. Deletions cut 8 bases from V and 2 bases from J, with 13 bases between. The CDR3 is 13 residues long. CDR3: CASRTLRAYEQYF. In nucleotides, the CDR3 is TGTGCCAGCCGAACCCTGAGGGCCTACGAGCAGTACTTC.

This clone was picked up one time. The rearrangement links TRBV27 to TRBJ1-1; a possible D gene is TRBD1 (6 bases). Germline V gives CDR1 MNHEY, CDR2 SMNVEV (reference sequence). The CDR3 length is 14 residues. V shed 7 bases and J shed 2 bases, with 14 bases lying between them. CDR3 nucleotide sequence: TGTGCCAGCACTCAAGGGGGTCACAACACTGAAGCTTTCTTT. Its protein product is CASTQGGHNTEAFF.